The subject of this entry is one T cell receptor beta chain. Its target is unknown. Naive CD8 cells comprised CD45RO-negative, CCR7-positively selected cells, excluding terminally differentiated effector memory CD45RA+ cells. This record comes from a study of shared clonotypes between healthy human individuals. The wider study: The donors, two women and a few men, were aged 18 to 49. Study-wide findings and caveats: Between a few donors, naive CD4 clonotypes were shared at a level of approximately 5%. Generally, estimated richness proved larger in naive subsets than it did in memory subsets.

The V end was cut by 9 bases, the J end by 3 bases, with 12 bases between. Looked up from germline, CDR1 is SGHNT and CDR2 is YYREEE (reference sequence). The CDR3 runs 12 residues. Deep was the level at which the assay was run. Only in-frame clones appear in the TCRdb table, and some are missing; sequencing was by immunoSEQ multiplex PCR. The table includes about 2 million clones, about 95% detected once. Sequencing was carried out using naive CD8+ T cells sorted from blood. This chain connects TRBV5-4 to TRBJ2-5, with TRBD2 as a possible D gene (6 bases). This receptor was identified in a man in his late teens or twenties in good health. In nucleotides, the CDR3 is TGTGCCACTCGGGGGATGGAAGAGACCCAGTACTTC. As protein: CATRGMEETQYF. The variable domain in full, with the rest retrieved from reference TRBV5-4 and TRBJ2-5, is ETGVTQSPTHLIKTRGQQVTLRCSSQSGHNTVSWYQQALGQGPQFIFQYYREEENGRGNFPPRFSGLQFPNYSSELNVNALELDDSALYLCATRGMEETQYFGPGTRLLVL.